This TCR beta chain was identified in a study of blood T cell repertoires in COVID-19. Study overall: Donors in the United States, Italy and Spain gave samples during acute or convalescent COVID-19. The analysed material was cDNA or gDNA that came from T cells, B-cell-depleted T cells, or PBMCs.

The J segment lost 4 bases and the V segment lost 0 bases, leaving 5 bases of the junction unmatched. Germline CDR1 reads MNHEY; CDR2 reads SVGEGT. The CDR3 contains 15 residues. Original processing notes: By means of reference gene primer amplification, nucleated cell counts were estimated. The repertoire was sequenced with immunoSEQ multiplex PCR; TCRdb's copy has only in-frame clones and lacks some. D and trimming come from the DNA, and the V and J calls and clone size come from that table. Among tens of thousands of clones, about nine tenths were seen once, and the ten largest hold under 6.5%. The TCR was taken from a man in his 70s with acute or convalescent COVID-19. The gene calls are TRBV6-2 or TRBV6-3 and TRBJ2-7, with 8 positions matching TRBD2. What was sequenced was peripheral blood. DNA for the CDR3: TGTGCCAGCAGTTACTCGATTAGCGGGGAATACGAGCAGTACTTC. This sequence encodes CASSYSISGEYEQYF.